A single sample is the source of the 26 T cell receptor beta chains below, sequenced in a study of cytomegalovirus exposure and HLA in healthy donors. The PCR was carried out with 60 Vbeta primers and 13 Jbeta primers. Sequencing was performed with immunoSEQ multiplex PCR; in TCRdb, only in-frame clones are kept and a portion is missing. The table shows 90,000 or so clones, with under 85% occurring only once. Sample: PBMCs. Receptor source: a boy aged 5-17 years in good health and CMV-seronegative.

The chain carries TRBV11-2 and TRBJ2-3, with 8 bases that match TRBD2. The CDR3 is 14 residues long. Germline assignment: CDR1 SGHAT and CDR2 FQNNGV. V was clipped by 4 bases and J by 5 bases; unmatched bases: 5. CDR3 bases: TGTGCCAGCAGCTCCGGAGCGGGAGTAGATACGCAGTATTTT. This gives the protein CASSSGAGVDTQYF.

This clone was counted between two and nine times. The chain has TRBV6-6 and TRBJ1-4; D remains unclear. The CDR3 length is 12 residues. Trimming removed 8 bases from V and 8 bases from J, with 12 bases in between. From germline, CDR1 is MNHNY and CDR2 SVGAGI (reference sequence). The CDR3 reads CASSTGREKLFF. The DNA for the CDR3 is TGTGCCAGCTCGACGGGGAGGGAAAAACTGTTTTTT.

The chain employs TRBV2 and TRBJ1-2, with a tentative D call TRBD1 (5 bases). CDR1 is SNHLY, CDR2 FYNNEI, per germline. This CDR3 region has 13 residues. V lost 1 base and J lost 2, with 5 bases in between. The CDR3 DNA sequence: TGTGCCAGCAGTGAAGGGGGCAACTATGGCTACACCTTC. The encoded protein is CASSEGGNYGYTF.

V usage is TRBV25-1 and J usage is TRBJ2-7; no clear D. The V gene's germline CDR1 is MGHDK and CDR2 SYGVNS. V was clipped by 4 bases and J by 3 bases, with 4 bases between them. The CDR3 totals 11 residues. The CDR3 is CASSAGYEQYF. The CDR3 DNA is TGTGCCAGCAGTGCGGGCTACGAGCAGTACTTC.

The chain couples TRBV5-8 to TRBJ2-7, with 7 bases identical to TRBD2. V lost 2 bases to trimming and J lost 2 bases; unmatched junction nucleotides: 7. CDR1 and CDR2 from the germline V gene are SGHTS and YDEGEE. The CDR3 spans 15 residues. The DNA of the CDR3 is TGTGCCAGCAGCTTAGTCCGCGGGGGTCCCTACGAGCAGTACTTC. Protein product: CASSLVRGGPYEQYF.

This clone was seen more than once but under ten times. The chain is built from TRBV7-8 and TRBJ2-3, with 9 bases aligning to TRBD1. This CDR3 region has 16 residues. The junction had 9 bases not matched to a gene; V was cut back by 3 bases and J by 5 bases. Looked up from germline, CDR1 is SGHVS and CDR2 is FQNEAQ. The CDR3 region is CASSFLRDRARDTQYF. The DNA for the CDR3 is TGTGCCAGCAGCTTTCTCCGGGACAGGGCACGAGATACGCAGTATTTT.

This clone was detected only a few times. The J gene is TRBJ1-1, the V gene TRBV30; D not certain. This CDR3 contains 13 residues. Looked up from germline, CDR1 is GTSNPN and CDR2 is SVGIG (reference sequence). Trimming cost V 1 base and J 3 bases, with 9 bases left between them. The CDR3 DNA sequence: TGTGCCTGGAGTGAATTTGGAGACACTGAAGCTTTCTTT. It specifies CAWSEFGDTEAFF.

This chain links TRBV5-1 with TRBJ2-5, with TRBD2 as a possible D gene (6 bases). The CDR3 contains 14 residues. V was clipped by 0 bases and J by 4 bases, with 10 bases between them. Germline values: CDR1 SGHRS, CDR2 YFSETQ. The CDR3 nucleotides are TGCGCCAGCAGCTTGGAGGGGACTGTAGAGACCCAGTACTTC. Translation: CASSLEGTVETQYF.

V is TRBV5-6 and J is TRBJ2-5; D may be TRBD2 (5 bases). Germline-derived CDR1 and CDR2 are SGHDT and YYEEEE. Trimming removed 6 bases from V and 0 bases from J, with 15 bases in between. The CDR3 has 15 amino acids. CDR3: CASTGRKNHQETQYF. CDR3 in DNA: TGTGCCAGCACGGGAAGAAAGAACCACCAAGAGACCCAGTACTTC. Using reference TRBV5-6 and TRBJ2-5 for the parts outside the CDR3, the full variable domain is DAGVTQSPTHLIKTRGQQVTLRCSPKSGHDTVSWYQQALGQGPQFIFQYYEEEERQRGNFPDRFSGHQFPNYSSELNVNALLLGDSALYLCASTGRKNHQETQYFGPGTRLLVL.

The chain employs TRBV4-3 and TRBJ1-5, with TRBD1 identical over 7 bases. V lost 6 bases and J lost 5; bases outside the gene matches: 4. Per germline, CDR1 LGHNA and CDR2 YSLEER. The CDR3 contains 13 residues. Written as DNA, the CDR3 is TGCGCCAGCAGGGGGCAGGGGGATCAGCCCCAGCATTTT. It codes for CASRGQGDQPQHF.

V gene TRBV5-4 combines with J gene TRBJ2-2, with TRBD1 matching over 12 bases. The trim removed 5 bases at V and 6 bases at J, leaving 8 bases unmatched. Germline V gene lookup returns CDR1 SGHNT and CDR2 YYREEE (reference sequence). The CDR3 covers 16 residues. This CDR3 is CASRGTGTGGSGELFF. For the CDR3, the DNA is TGTGCCAGCAGGGGGACCGGGACAGGGGGCTCCGGGGAGCTGTTTTTT. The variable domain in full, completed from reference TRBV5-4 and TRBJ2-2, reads ETGVTQSPTHLIKTRGQQVTLRCSSQSGHNTVSWYQQALGQGPQFIFQYYREEENGRGNFPPRFSGLQFPNYSSELNVNALELDDSALYLCASRGTGTGGSGELFFGEGSRLTVL.

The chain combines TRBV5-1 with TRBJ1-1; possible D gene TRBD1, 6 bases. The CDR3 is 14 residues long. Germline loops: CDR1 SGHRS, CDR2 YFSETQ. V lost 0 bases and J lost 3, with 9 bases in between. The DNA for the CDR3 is TGCGCCAGCAGCTTGGCCCCAGGGGACACTGAAGCTTTCTTT. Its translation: CASSLAPGDTEAFF.

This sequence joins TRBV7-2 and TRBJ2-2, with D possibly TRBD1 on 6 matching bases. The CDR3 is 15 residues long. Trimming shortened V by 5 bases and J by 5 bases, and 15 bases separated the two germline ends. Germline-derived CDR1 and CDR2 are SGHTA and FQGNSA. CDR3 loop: CASSTQGGRTGELFF. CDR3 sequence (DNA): TGTGCCAGCAGCACACAGGGTGGTAGGACCGGGGAGCTGTTTTTT.

The CDR3 loop is CASRSRGWAKETQYF. The DNA of the CDR3 is TGTGCCAGCAGATCCCGGGGGTGGGCAAAAGAGACCCAGTACTTC. J is TRBJ2-5 and V is TRBV6-5, with D tentatively TRBD2 (6 bases). The CDR3 contains 15 residues. Per germline, CDR1 MNHEY and CDR2 SVGAGI. Trimming shortened V by 6 bases and J by 3 bases, and 17 bases separated the two germline ends.

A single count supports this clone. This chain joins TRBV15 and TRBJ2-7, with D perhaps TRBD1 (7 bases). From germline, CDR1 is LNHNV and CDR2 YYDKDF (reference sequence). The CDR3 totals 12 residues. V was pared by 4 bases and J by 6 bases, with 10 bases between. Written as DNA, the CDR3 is TGTGCCACCAGCACCAGGGGGGTCGAGCAGTACTTC. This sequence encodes CATSTRGVEQYF.

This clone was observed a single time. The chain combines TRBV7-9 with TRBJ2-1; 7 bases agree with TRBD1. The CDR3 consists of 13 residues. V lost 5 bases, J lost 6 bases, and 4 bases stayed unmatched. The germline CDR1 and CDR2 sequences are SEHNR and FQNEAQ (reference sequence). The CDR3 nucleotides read TGTGCCAGCAGCGTGAGGGGGCTCAATGAGCAGTTCTTC. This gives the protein CASSVRGLNEQFF.

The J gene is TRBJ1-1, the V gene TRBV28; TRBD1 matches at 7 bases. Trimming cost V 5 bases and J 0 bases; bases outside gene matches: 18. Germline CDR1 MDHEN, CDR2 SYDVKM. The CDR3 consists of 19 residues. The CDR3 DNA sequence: TGTGCCAGCAGTCCAAACTTGACAGGGAAAAAGAAGATGAACACTGAAGCTTTCTTT. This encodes CASSPNLTGKKKMNTEAFF.

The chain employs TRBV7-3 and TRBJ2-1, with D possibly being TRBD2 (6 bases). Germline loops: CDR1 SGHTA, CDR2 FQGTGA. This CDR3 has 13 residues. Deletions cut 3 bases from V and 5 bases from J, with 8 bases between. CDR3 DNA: TGTGCCAGCAGCTTCGGGAGTGACAATGAGCAGTTCTTC. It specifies CASSFGSDNEQFF.

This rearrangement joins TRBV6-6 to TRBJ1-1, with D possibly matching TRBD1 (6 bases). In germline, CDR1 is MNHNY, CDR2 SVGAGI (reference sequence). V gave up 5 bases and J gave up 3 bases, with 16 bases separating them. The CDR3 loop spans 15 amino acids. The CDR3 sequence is CASSTPTGIDTEAFF. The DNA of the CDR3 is TGTGCCAGCAGTACCCCTACAGGGATCGACACTGAAGCTTTCTTT.

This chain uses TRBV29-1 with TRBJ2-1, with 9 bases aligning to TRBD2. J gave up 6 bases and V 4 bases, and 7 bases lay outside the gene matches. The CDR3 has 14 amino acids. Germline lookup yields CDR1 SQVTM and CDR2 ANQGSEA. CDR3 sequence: CSVVSGGPSNEQFF. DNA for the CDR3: TGCAGCGTTGTAAGCGGGGGGCCCAGCAATGAGCAGTTCTTC.

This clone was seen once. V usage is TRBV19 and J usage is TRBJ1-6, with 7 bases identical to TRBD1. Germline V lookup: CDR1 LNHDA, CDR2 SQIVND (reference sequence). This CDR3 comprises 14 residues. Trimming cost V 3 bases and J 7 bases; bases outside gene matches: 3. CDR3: CASSIGRGNSPLHF. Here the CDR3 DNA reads TGTGCCAGTAGTATTGGCAGGGGGAATTCACCCCTCCACTTT.

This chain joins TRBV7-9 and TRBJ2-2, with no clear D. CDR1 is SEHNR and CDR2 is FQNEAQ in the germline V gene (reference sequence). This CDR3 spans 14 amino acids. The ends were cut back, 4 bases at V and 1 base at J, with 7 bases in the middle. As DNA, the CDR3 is TGTGCCAGCAGCTCCTACGTGAACACCGGGGAGCTGTTTTTT. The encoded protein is CASSSYVNTGELFF.

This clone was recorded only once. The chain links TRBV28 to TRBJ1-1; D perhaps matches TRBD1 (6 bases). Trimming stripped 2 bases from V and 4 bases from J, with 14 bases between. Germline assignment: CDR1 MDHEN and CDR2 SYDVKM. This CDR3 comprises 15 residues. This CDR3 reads CASSLRTRGTTEAFF. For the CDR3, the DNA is TGTGCCAGCAGTTTAAGGACAAGGGGGACCACTGAAGCTTTCTTT.

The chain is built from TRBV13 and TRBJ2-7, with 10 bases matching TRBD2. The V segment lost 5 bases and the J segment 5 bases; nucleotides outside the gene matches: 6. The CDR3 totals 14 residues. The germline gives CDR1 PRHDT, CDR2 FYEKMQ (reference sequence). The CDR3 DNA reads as TGTGCCAGCAGCCGAGCGGGGGGGTTCGACGAGCAGTACTTC. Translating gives CASSRAGGFDEQYF.

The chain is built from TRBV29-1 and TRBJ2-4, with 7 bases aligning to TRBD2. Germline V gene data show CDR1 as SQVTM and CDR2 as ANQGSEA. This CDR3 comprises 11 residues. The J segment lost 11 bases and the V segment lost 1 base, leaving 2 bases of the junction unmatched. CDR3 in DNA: TGCAGCGTTGAAGGGAGCGGGGTTCAGTACTTC. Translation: CSVEGSGVQYF.

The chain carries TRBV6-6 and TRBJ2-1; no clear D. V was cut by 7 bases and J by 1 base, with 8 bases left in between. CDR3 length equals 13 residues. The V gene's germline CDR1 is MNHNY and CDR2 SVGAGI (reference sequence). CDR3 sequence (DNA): TGTGCCAGCATCTCTAGGTCCTACAATGAGCAGTTCTTC. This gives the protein CASISRSYNEQFF.